The clone carrying this T cell receptor beta chain appeared once. The CDR3 runs to 16 residues. Losses at the gene ends were 4 bases for V and 7 bases for J; bases not matched to a gene: 10. Germline CDR1 is SNHLY and CDR2 is FYNNEI. The data are from a study of blood T cell repertoires in COVID-19. Looking at the study overall: There were acute and convalescent COVID-19 samples, and they came from the United States, Italy and Spain.

Original methodology: Reference gene primer amplification in the assay estimated nucleated cell counts. Some clones are missing from TCRdb's copy, which holds only in-frame ones; the method was immunoSEQ multiplex PCR. V and J calls and clone size follow that table, whereas D and trimming were derived from the DNA. Found here are approximately 240,000 clones, around 81% of them singletons; the top ten hold around 6.8%. This clonotype was obtained from a woman aged 55-70 years with active or convalescent COVID-19. This sequence joins TRBV2 and TRBJ1-5; 10 positions match TRBD1. Sample: peripheral blood. The DNA for the CDR3 is TGTGCCAGCAGTGGCCGGGACAGGGGAATTGGGCAGCCCCAGCATTTT. It translates to CASSGRDRGIGQPQHF.